This is a list of T cell receptor beta chains from one sample in a study of naive and memory T cell subsets. TCRdb re-called the UMI-ligation and nested PCR reads with MiXCR, one entry per CDR3 protein. The profile shows approximately 1,400 distinct CDR3 sequences, 7% to 9.5% of them singletons. Sample: CD8+ TEMRA cells from blood. The receptors were sampled from a human donor in good health. The CDR3 runs from the conserved cysteine through the conserved F or W. The D gene is left open where the match is weak. Size is stated for part of the rows, as once, few or many counts, or as a class when the clone is expanded.

>many|TRBJ1-4|NA|TRBV29-1
CSVEDLGTGPNEKLFF
TGCAGCGTTGAAGATCTTGGTACAGGGCCTAATGAAAAACTGTTTTTT
>many|TRBJ2-7|NA|TRBV11-2
CASKRVREQYF
TGTGCCAGCAAGCGGGTCCGAGAGCAGTACTTC
>many|TRBJ2-7|TRBD1|TRBV27
CASSFGTGFTEQYF
TGTGCCAGCAGTTTTGGGACAGGGTTCACCGAGCAGTACTTC
>few|TRBJ2-1|NA|TRBV7-2
CASSHDMANEQFF
TGTGCCAGCAGCCACGACATGGCCAATGAGCAGTTCTTC
>few|TRBJ1-6|NA|TRBV19
CASSIMREGDSPLHF
TGTGCCAGTAGTATAATGAGAGAGGGAGATTCACCCCTCCACTTT
>many|TRBJ2-5|NA|TRBV3-1
CASSQHRGGGETQYF
TGTGCCAGCAGCCAACACCGAGGAGGGGGGGAGACCCAGTACTTC
>NA|TRBJ2-5|TRBD1|TRBV7-6
CASSFSQGVWQETQYF
TGTGCCAGCAGCTTTAGTCAGGGGGTCTGGCAAGAGACCCAGTACTTC
>NA|TRBJ1-6|NA|TRBV5-1
CASSLVTVIGGSPLHF
TGCGCCAGCAGCTTGGTTACAGTTATCGGTGGTTCACCCCTCCACTTT
>many|TRBJ2-1|TRBD2|TRBV11-2
CASSSRLAGRIDNEQFF
TGTGCCAGCAGCTCCCGACTAGCGGGAAGAATCGACAATGAGCAGTTCTTC
>many|TRBJ2-5|TRBD2|TRBV20-1
CSAATSGRAYIWSETQYF
TGCAGTGCAGCGACTAGCGGGAGGGCATACATATGGTCAGAGACCCAGTACTTC
>few|TRBJ1-3|TRBD1|TRBV7-2
CASSRLQGAGNTIYF
TGTGCCAGCAGCCGACTCCAGGGGGCTGGAAACACCATATATTTT
>few|TRBJ1-6|NA|TRBV4-3
CASSPKGTNSPLHF
TGCGCCAGCAGCCCCAAGGGTACTAATTCACCCCTCCACTTT
>many|TRBJ2-5|NA|TRBV6-1
CASSDEAKETQYF
TGTGCCAGCAGTGACGAAGCGAAAGAGACCCAGTACTTC
>many|TRBJ2-1|TRBD2|TRBV7-8
CASSSDLAGGPDEQFF
TGTGCCAGCAGCTCCGATCTAGCGGGAGGGCCCGATGAGCAGTTCTTC
>NA|TRBJ2-1|NA|TRBV2
CASISSGDSYNEQFF
TGTGCCAGCATTTCCAGTGGGGACTCCTACAATGAGCAGTTCTTC
>many|TRBJ2-1|TRBD2|TRBV20-1
CSARDRLAGATYNEQFF
TGCAGTGCTAGAGACAGACTAGCGGGAGCGACCTACAATGAGCAGTTCTTC
>few|TRBJ2-3|NA|TRBV10-3
CAISALRLDTDTQYF
TGTGCCATCAGTGCCCTTAGGTTGGACACAGATACGCAGTATTTT